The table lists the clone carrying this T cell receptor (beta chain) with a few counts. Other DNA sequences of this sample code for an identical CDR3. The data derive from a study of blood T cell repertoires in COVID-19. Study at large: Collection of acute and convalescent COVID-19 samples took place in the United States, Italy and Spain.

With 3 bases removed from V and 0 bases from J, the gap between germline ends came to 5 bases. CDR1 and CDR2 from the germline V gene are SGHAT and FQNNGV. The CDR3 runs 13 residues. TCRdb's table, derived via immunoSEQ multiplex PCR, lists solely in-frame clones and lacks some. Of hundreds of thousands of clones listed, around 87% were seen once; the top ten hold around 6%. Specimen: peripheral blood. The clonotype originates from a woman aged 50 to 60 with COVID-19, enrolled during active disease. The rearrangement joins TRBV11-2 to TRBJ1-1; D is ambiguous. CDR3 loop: CASSFTVNTEAFF. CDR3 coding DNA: TGTGCCAGCAGCTTCACAGTGAACACTGAAGCTTTCTTT.